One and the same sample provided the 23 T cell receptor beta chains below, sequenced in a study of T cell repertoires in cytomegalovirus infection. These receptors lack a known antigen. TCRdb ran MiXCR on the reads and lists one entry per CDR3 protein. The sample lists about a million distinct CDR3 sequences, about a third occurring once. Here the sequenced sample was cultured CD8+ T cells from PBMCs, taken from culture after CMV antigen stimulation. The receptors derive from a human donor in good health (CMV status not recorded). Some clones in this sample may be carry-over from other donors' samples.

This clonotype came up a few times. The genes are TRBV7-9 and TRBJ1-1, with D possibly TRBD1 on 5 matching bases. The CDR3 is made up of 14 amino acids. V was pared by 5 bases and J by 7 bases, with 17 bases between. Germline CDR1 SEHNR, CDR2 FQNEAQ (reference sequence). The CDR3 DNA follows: TGTGCCAGCAGCCTACCTCAGGGTAGAGGTGAAGCTTTCTTT. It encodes CASSLPQGRGEAFF.

The DNA of the CDR3 is TGTGCCAGCAAACTGGCACCCAGCACAGATACGCAGTATTTT. Amino acids: CASKLAPSTDTQYF. The chain recombines TRBV19 with TRBJ2-3; no clear D gene. CDR1 and CDR2 (germline): LNHDA, SQIVND (reference sequence). This CDR3 is 14 amino acids long. V shed 9 bases and J shed 0 bases, with 13 bases lying between them.

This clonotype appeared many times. CDR3 in amino acids: CASSLGGLITEAFF. The DNA for the CDR3 is TGTGCCAGCAGCCTAGGGGGGCTGATCACTGAAGCTTTCTTT. The chain has TRBV27 and TRBJ1-1; D might be TRBD1 (6 bases). Germline loops: CDR1 MNHEY, CDR2 SMNVEV (reference sequence). Trimming stripped 6 bases from V and 4 bases from J, with 15 bases between. The CDR3 covers 14 residues.

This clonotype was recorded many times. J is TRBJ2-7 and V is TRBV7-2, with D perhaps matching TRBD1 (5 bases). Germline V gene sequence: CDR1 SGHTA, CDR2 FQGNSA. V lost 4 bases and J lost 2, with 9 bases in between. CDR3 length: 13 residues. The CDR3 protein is CASSSTVAYEQYF. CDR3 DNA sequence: TGTGCCAGCAGCTCGACAGTGGCCTACGAGCAGTACTTC.

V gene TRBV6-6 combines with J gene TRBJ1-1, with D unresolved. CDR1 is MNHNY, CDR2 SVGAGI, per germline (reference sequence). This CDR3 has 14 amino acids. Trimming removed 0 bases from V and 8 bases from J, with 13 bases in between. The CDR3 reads CASSYSSTGFEAFF. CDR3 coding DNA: TGTGCCAGCAGTTACTCATCGACGGGGTTCGAAGCTTTCTTT.

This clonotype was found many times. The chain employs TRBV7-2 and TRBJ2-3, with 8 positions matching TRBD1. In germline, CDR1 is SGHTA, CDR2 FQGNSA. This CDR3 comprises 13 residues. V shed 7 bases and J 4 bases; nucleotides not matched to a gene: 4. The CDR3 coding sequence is TGTGCCAGCACTTTGACAGGGGCAGATACGCAGTATTTT. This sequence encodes CASTLTGADTQYF.

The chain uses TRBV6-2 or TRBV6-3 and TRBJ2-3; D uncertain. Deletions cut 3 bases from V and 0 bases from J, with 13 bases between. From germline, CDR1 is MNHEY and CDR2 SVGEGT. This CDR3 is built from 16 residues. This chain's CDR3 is CASSYNDWASTDTQYF. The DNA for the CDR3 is TGTGCCAGCAGTTATAACGACTGGGCTAGCACAGATACGCAGTATTTT.

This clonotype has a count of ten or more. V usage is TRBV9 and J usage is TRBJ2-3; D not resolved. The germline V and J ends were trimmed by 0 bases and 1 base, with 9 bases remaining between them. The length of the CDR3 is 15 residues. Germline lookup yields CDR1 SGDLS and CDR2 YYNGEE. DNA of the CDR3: TGTGCCAGCAGCGTAGACCCCCGCGGCACAGATACGCAGTATTTT. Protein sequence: CASSVDPRGTDTQYF.

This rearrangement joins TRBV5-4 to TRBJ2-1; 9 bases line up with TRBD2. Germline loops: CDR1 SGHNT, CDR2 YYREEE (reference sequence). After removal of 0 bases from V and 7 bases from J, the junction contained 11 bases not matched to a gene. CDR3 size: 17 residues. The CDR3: CASSLDLLAGYVNEQFF. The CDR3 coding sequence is TGTGCCAGCAGCTTGGACTTACTAGCGGGCTATGTTAATGAGCAGTTCTTC.

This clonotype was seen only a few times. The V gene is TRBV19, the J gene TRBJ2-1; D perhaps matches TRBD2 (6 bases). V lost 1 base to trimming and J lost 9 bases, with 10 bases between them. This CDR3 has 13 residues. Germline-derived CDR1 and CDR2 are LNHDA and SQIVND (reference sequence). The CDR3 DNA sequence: TGTGCCAGTAGTATAGCACTAGCCCGTGAGCAGTTCTTC. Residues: CASSIALAREQFF.

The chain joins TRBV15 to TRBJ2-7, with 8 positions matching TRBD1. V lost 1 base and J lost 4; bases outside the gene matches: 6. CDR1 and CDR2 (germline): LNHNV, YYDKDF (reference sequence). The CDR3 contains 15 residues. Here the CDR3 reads CATSRGTGTRYEQYF. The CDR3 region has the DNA TGTGCCACCAGCAGAGGGACAGGGACAAGGTACGAGCAGTACTTC.

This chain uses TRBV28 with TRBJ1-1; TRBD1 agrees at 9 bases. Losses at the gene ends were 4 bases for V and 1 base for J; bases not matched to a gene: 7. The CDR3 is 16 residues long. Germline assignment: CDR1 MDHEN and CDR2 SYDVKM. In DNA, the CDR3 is TGTGCCAGCAGTTCGTGGGGGACAGGGACGAACACTGAAGCTTTCTTT. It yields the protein CASSSWGTGTNTEAFF.

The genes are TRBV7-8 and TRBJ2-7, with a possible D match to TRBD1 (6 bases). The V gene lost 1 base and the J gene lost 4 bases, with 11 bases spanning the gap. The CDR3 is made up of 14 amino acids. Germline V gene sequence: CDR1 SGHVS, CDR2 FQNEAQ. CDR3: CASSLGSQGYEQYV. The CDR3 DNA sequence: TGTGCCAGCAGCTTAGGATCACAGGGATACGAGCAGTACGTC.

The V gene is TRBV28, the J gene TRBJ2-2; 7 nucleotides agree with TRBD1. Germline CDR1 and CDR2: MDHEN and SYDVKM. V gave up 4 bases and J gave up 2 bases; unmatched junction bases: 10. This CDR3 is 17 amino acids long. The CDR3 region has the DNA TGTGCCAGCAGTTCCTTCCGGACAGGCTACAACACCGGGGAGCTGTTTTTT. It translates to CASSSFRTGYNTGELFF.

This CDR3 is CASSLFQGQREAFF. CDR3 bases: TGTGCCAGCAGCTTATTTCAGGGACAGCGAGAAGCTTTCTTT. The chain employs TRBV11-2 and TRBJ1-1, with 7 bases that match TRBD1. Trimming removed 2 bases from V and 8 bases from J; junction bases left unmatched: 8. The length of the CDR3 is 14 residues. Germline lookup yields CDR1 SGHAT and CDR2 FQNNGV.

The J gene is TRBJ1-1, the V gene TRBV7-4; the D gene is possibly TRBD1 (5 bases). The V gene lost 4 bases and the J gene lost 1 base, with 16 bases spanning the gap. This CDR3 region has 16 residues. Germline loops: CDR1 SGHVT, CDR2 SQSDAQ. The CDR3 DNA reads TGTGCCAGCAGCTCGGAAGGGGATAGTGGGAACACTGAAGCTTTCTTT. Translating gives CASSSEGDSGNTEAFF.

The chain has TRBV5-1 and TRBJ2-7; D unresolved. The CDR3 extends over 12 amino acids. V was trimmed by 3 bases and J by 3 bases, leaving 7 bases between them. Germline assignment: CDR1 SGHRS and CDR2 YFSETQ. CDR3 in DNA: TGCGCCAGCAGCTCTCACAACTACGAGCAGTACTTC. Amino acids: CASSSHNYEQYF.

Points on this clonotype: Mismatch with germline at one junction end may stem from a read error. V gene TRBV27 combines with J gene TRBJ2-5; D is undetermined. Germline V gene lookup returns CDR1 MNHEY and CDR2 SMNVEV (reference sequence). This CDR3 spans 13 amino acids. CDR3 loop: CASSLSSLGTQYF. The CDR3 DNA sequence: TGTGCCAGCAGTCTATCGTCCTTGGGGACCCAGTACTTC.

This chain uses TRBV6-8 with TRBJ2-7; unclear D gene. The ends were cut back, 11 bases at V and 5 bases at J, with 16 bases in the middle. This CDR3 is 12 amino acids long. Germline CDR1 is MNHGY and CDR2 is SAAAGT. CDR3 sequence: CACHAKGHEQYV. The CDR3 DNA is TGTGCCTGCCACGCCAAGGGCCACGAGCAGTACGTC.

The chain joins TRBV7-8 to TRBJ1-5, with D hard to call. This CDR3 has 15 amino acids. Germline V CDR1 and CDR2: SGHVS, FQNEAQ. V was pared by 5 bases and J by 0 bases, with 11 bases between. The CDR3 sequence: CASSAGWLSNQPQHF. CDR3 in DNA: TGTGCCAGCAGCGCCGGATGGCTTAGCAATCAGCCCCAGCATTTT.

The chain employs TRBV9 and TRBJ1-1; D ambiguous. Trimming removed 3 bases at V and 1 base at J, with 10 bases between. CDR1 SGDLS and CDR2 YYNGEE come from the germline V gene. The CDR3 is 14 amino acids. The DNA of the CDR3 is TGTGCCAGCAGCGGCCGGGCCACGAACACTGAAGCTTTCTTT. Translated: CASSGRATNTEAFF.

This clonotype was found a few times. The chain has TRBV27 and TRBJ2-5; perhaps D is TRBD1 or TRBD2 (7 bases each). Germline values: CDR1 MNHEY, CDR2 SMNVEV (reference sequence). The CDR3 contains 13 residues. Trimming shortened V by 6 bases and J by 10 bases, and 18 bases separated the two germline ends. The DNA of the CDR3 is TGTGCCAGCAGCTCAGGGGGGGTGGAGGACCAGTACTTC. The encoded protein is CASSSGGVEDQYF.

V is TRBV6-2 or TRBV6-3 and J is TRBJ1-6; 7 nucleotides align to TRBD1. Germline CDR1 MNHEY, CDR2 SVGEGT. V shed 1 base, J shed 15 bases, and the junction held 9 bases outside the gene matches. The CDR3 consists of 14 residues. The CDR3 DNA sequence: TGTGCCAGCAGTTACTTCCAGGGGGAGAGTCTCCTCCACTTT. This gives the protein CASSYFQGESLLHF.